This TCR beta chain appears in the sequencing data of a study of blood T cells in healthy people across ages. Then a second PCR, running roughly 7 to 11 cycles, was carried out with a sample-barcoded 5' primer and a J-beta primer mix. TCRdb re-called the 5' RACE reads through MiXCR, storing one row per CDR3 protein. The sample lists over 1.5 million distinct CDR3 sequences; less than 50% were seen once. Germline CDR1 is DFQATT and CDR2 is SNEGSKA (reference sequence). V was pared by 1 base and J by 1 base, with 11 bases between. The CDR3 covers 16 residues. Input material: blood. The chain has TRBV20-1 and TRBJ2-6; D is possibly TRBD1 (6 bases). This clonotype was sampled from a woman aged 40-49 years in good health. The CDR3 loop reads CSARGVTGSGANVLTF. The CDR3 DNA reads as TGCAGTGCTAGAGGCGTAACAGGGTCTGGGGCCAACGTCCTGACTTTC.